This T cell receptor (beta chain) is drawn from a study of PD-1 blockade in classical Hodgkin lymphoma. Each patient's relapse followed autologous stem cell transplantation, and brentuximab vedotin exposure varied. Measured with immunoSEQ multiplex PCR; TCRdb has only the in-frame clones, and not every one. The sample consists of some 100,000 clones, over 85% of them appearing once. To note about this clone: Its target is unknown.

The CDR3 is 13 residues long. From germline, CDR1 is LNHNV and CDR2 YYDKDF (reference sequence). The ends were cut back, 1 base at V and 10 bases at J, with 12 bases in the middle. Broader study findings: When set against healthy donors, newly diagnosed patients were reported to show lower baseline TCR diversity. Lower baseline TCR diversity marked trial partial responders and progressors.

This material consisted of peripheral blood mononuclear cells (PBMCs), taken at baseline. This chain connects TRBV15 to TRBJ2-3, with D unresolved. The receptor was isolated from a human donor with classical Hodgkin lymphoma. The CDR3 is CATSRASDPPQYF. CDR3 in DNA: TGTGCCACCAGCAGAGCCAGTGACCCCCCGCAGTATTTT.